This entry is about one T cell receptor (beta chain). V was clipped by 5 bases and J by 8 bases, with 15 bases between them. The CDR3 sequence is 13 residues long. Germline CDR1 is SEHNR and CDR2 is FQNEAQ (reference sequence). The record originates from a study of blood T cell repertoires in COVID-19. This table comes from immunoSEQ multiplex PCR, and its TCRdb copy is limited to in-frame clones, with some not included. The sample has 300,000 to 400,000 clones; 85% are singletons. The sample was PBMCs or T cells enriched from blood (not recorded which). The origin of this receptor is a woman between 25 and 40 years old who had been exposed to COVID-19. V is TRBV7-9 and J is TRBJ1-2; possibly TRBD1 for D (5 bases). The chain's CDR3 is CASSLDGGVGYTF. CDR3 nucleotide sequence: TGTGCCAGCAGCCTCGATGGAGGGGTCGGCTACACCTTC.